Listed below are T cell receptor beta chains from one sample, sequenced in a study of tumor and adjacent non-tumor tissue in lung cancer. TCRdb fed the multiplex PCR reads into MiXCR, producing one record per CDR3 protein. The profile covers tens of thousands of distinct CDR3 sequences, with approximately 73% appearing a single time and approximately 28% taken by the ten largest. Sequencing used lung tumor tissue. These receptors were taken from a man between 60 and 75 years old with non-small cell lung cancer. Both conserved end residues are part of each CDR3. D genes are given only for firm matches. Some rows have no size entry. The others give once, few or many, or a class for an expanded clone.

size | J | D | V | DNA | CDR3
many | TRBJ1-2 | . | TRBV5-1 | TGCGCCAGCAGCTCTAATAACTATGGCTACACCTTC | CASSSNNYGYTF
. | TRBJ2-6 | TRBD2 | TRBV10-3 | TGTGCCATCAGTGAACATGGGACTAGCGGGAGGGACTCTGGGATCAACGCCCTGACTTTT | CAISEHGTSGRDSGINALTF
. | TRBJ1-1 | . | TRBV29-1 | TGCAGCGCAGAAGGTGGCAGATCCATCACTGAAGCTTTCTTT | CSAEGGRSITEAFF
. | TRBJ2-2 | . | TRBV20-1 | TGCAGTCCTAGTCCAGCGAACACCGGGGAGCTGTTTTTT | CSPSPANTGELFF
. | TRBJ2-3 | TRBD2 | TRBV29-1 | TGCAGCGTTGTACTAGCGGGAGAGGGGGGGCAGTATTTT | CSVVLAGEGGQYF
. | TRBJ1-3 | TRBD1 | TRBV29-1 | TGCAGCGGATCGACCGGGACAGAAGGCACCATGGCTGGAAACAACATATATTTT | CSGSTGTEGTMAGNNIYF
many | TRBJ2-7 | . | TRBV20-1 | TGCAGTGCACCTGATGACTACGAGCAGTACTTC | CSAPDDYEQYF
. | TRBJ2-5 | . | TRBV11-2 | TGTGCCAGCAGCTTAGATCCCCGTGTAGAGATCCAGTACTTC | CASSLDPRVEIQYF
many | TRBJ2-7 | TRBD1 | TRBV28 | TGTGCCAGCAGTCGCCTTCGGGACAGGGGTAACGAGCAGTACTTC | CASSRLRDRGNEQYF
. | TRBJ1-2 | . | TRBV12-3/TRBV12-4 | TGTGCCAGCACACCAGCCCCTTCCGGCTATGGCTACGCCTTC | CASTPAPSGYGYAF
. | TRBJ1-5 | . | TRBV20-1 | TGCAGTGCTAGTGGCACAAATACGCAGCATTTT | CSASGTNTQHF
. | TRBJ2-1 | . | TRBV10-3 | TGTGCCATCAGCCCTAACGGGAGCAACCATGAGCAGTTCTTC | CAISPNGSNHEQFF
. | TRBJ2-7 | . | TRBV7-8 | TGTGCCAGCATCTTACCAGGGGACGACGAGCAATACTTC | CASILPGDDEQYF
. | TRBJ2-7 | TRBD2 | TRBV10-3 | TGTGTAATCAGCGAAACTAGCGGGAGAATGTACGAGCAGTACTTC | CVISETSGRMYEQYF
. | TRBJ2-5 | . | TRBV5-1 | TGCTCCAGCAGCTTGGCCAGCGGCAGTCGTGGAGAGACTCAGTACTTC | CSSSLASGSRGETQYF
many | TRBJ2-3 | TRBD1 | TRBV10-3 | TGTGCCATCAGCACAGGGGTTAGCACAGATACGCAGTATTTT | CAISTGVSTDTQYF
. | TRBJ1-2 | TRBD1 | TRBV5-1 | TGCGCCAGCAGCTTGGAGGGGGCGGATGGCTACACCTTC | CASSLEGADGYTF
. | TRBJ2-5 | TRBD2 | TRBV20-1 | TGCAGTGCCCCGGCGAGGCTAGCGGGATCAGAGACCCAGTACTTC | CSAPARLAGSETQYF
many | TRBJ2-5 | . | TRBV29-1 | TGCAGAGTAGCGGACAGATACCAAGAGAAACAGTACTTC | CRVADRYQEKQYF
many | TRBJ2-5 | TRBD2 | TRBV6-1 | TGTGCCAGCAGAGAACTAGCGGGATATCGAAGCGAAGAGACCCAGTACTTC | CASRELAGYRSEETQYF